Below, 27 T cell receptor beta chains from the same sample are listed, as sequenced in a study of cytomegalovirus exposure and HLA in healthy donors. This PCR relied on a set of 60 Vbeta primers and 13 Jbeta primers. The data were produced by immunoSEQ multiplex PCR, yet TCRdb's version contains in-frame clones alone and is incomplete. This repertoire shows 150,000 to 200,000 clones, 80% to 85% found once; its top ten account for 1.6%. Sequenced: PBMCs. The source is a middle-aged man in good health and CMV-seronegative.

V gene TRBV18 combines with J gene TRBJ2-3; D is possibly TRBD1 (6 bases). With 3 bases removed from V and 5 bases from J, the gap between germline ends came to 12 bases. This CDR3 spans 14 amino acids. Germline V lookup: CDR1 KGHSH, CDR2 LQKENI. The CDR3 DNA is TGTGCCAGCTCACCGGGGGCTGGGGGAGATACGCAGTATTTT. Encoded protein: CASSPGAGGDTQYF.

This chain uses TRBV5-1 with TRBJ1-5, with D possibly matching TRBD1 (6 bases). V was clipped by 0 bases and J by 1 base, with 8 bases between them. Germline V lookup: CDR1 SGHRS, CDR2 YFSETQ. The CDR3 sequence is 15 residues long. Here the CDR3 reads CASSLAGDSNQPQHF. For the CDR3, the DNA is TGCGCCAGCAGCTTGGCAGGGGACAGCAATCAGCCCCAGCATTTT.

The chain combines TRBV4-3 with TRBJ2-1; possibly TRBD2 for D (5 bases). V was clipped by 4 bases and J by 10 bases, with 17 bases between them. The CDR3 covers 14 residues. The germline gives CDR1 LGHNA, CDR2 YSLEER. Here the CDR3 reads CASSRRERPREQFF. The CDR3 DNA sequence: TGCGCCAGCAGCCGACGGGAACGGCCGCGGGAGCAGTTCTTC.

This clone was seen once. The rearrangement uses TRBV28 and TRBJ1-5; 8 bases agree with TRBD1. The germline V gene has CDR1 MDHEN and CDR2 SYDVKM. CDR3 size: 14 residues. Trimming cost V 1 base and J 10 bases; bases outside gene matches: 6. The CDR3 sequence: CASSLSQGARPQHF. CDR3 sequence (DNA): TGTGCCAGCAGTTTATCGCAGGGGGCCCGTCCCCAGCATTTT.

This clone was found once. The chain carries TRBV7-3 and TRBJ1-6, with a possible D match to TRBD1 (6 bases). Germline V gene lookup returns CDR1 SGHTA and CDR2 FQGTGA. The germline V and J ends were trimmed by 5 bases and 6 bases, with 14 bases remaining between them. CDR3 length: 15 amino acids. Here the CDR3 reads CASSLGGAGNSPLHF. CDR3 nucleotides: TGTGCCAGCAGCCTGGGGGGGGCGGGTAATTCACCCCTCCACTTT.

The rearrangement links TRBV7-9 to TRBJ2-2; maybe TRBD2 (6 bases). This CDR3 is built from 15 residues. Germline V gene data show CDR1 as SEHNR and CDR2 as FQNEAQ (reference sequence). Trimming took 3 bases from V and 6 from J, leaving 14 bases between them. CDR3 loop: CASSFPIGRPGELFF. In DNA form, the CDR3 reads TGTGCCAGCAGCTTCCCCATAGGGAGGCCCGGGGAGCTGTTTTTT.

CDR3 region: CASRRDTPLRENIQYF. Written as DNA, the CDR3 is TGTGCCAGTAGAAGGGACACCCCACTTAGGGAAAACATTCAGTACTTC. The genes are TRBV19 and TRBJ2-4, with D perhaps TRBD1 (6 bases). V was trimmed by 6 bases and J by 5 bases, leaving 20 bases between them. The CDR3 is 16 amino acids. Germline V gene data show CDR1 as LNHDA and CDR2 as SQIVND (reference sequence).

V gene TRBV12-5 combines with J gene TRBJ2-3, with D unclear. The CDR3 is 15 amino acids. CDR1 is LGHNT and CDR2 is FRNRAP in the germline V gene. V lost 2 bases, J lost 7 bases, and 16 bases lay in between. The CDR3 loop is CASGLLYPSVYTQYF. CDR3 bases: TGTGCTAGTGGTTTGCTCTATCCATCGGTTTATACGCAGTATTTT. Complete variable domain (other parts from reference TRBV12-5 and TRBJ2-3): DARVTQTPRHKVTEMGQEVTMRCQPILGHNTVFWYRQTMMQGLELLAYFRNRAPLDDSGMPKDRFSAEMPDATLATLKIQPSEPRDSAVYFCASGLLYPSVYTQYFGPGTRLTVL.

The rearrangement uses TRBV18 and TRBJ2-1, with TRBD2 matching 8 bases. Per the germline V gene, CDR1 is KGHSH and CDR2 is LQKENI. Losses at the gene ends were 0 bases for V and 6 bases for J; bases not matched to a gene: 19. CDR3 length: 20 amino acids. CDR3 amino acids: CASSPPGIAGMAGIVNEQFF. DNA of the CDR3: TGTGCCAGCTCACCACCTGGGATAGCGGGAATGGCGGGAATAGTCAATGAGCAGTTCTTC.

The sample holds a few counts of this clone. CDR3 bases: TGCGCCAGCAGAGGGGACAGGGATTTGGAGGAGCAGTTCTTC. Its protein is CASRGDRDLEEQFF. The V gene is TRBV5-1, the J gene TRBJ2-1; 9 bases fit TRBD1. Germline V gives CDR1 SGHRS, CDR2 YFSETQ. Trimming cost V 5 bases and J 10 bases; bases outside gene matches: 10. This CDR3 comprises 14 residues.

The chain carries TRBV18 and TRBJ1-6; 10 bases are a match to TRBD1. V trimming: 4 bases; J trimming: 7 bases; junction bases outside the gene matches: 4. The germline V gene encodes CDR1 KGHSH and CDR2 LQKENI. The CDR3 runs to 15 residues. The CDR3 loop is CASSRPGQGNSPLHF. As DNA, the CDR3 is TGTGCCAGCTCACGACCGGGACAGGGGAATTCACCCCTCCACTTT.

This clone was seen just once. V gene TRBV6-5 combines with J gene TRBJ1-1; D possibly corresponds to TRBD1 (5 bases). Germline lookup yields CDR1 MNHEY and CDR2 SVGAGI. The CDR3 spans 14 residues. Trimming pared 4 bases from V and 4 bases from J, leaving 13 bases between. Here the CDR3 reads CASSSRRQTTEAFF. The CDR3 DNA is TGTGCCAGCAGTTCTCGACGACAGACCACTGAAGCTTTCTTT.

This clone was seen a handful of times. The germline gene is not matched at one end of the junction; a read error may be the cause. The chain's CDR3 is CASSLRGTMSSSPLLF. The CDR3 DNA reads as TGTGCCAGCAGCTTGCGGGGAACAATGAGCAGTTCTCCCCTACTCTTC. The chain combines TRBV5-6 with TRBJ2-1; D might be TRBD2 (5 bases). This CDR3 region has 16 residues. CDR1 and CDR2 from the germline V gene are SGHDT and YYEEEE. The full variable domain, in which reference TRBV5-6 and TRBJ2-1 provide the parts outside the CDR3, is DAGVTQSPTHLIKTRGQQVTLRCSPKSGHDTVSWYQQALGQGPQFIFQYYEEEERQRGNFPDRFSGHQFPNYSSELNVNALLLGDSALYLCASSLRGTMSSSPLLFGPGTRLTVL.

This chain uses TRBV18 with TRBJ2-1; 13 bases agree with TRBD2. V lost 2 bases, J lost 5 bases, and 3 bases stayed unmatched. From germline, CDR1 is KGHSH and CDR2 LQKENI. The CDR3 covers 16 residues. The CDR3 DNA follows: TGTGCCAGCTCACCAGGGACTAGCGGGACCAACAATGAGCAGTTCTTC. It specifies CASSPGTSGTNNEQFF.

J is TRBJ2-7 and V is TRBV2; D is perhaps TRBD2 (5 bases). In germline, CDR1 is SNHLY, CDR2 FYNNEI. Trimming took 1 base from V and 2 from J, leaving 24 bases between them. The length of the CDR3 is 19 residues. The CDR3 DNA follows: TGTGCCAGCAGTGAAGTCCAATATGGGTTTGCGGGCGACACCTACGAGCAGTACTTC. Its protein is CASSEVQYGFAGDTYEQYF.

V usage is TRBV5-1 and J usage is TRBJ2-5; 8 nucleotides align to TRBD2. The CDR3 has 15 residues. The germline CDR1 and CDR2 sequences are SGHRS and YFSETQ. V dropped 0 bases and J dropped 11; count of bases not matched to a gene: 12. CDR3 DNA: TGCGCCAGCAGCTTGGCCAGAACGGGAGGGAGAGAGCAGTACTTC. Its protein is CASSLARTGGREQYF.

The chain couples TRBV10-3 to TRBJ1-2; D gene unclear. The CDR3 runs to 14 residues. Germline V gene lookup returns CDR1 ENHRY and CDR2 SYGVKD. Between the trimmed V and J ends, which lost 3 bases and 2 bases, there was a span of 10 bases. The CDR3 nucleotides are TGTGCCATCAGTGAAAACAGCTTCAACTATGGCTACACCTTC. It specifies CAISENSFNYGYTF.

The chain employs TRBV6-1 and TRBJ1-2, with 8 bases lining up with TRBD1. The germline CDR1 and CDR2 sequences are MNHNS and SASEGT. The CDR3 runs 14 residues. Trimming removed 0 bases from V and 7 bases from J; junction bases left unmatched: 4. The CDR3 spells CASSEAGTGFGYTF. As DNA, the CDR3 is TGTGCCAGCAGTGAAGCGGGGACAGGTTTTGGCTACACCTTC.

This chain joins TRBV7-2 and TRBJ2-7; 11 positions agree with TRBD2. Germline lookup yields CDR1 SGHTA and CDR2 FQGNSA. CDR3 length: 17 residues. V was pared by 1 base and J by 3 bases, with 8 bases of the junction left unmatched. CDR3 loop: CASSLGLSGRANYEQYF. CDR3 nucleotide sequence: TGTGCCAGCAGCTTAGGCCTTAGCGGGAGGGCCAACTACGAGCAGTACTTC.

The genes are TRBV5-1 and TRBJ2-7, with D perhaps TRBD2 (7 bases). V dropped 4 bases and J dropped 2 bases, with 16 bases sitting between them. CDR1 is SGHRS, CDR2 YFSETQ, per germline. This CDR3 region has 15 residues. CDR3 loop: CASSRGDGQPYEQYF. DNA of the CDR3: TGCGCCAGCAGCCGGGGGGACGGACAGCCCTACGAGCAGTACTTC.

The CDR3, as DNA: TGTGCCAGCAGTTTATTGGGGCGACTAGCGGGATCAGGCGAGCAGTACTTC. Its translation is CASSLLGRLAGSGEQYF. The rearrangement joins TRBV28 to TRBJ2-7; 11 bases agree with TRBD2. CDR1 is MDHEN, CDR2 SYDVKM, per germline. Trimming took 1 base from V and 6 from J; bases not matched to a gene: 11. The CDR3 totals 17 residues.

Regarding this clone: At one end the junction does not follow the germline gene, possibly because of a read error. CDR3 nucleotide sequence: TGTGCCAGCAGGGGACAGGGGGCAACAGATACGCGGTATTTT. Translated, it gives CASRGQGATDTRYF. V usage is TRBV6-5 and J usage is TRBJ2-3, with 12 nucleotides matching TRBD1. The germline gives CDR1 MNHEY, CDR2 SVGAGI. The CDR3 totals 14 residues.

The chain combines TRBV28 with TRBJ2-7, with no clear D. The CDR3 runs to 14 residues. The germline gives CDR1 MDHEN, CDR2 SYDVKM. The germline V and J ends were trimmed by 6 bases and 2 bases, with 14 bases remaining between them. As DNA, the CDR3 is TGTGCCAGCAGCAACACTGACTCCCCCTACGAGCAGTACTTC. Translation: CASSNTDSPYEQYF.

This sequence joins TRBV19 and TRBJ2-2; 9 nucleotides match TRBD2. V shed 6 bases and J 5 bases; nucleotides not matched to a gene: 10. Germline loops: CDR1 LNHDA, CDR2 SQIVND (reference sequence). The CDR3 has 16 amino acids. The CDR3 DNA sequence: TGTGCCAGTAGACTTAGCGGGAGTGTGAGGACCGGGGAGCTGTTTTTT. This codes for CASRLSGSVRTGELFF.

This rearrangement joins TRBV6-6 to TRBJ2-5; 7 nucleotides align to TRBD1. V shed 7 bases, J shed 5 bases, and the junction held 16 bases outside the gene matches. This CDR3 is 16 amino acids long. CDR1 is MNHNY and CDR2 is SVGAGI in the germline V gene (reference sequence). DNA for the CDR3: TGTGCCAGCAACCCCGGACAGGCCCTTGTCAGGGAGACCCAGTACTTC. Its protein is CASNPGQALVRETQYF.

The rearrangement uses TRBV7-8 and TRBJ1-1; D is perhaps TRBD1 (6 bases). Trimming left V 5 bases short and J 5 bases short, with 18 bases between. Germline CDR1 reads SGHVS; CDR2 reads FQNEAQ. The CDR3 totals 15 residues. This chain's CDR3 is CASSILAGGATEAFF. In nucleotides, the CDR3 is TGTGCCAGCAGCATACTCGCCGGGGGGGCAACTGAAGCTTTCTTT.

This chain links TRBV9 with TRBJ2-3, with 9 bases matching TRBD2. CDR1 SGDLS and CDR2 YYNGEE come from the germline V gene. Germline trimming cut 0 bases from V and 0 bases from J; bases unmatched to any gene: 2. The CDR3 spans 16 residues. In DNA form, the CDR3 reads TGTGCCAGCAGCGTAGGTGGACTAGCGAGCACAGATACGCAGTATTTT. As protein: CASSVGGLASTDTQYF.